This T cell receptor (beta chain) was sequenced in a study of CD8 T cells in ankylosing spondylitis. Study results and limitations: Apparently characteristic of ankylosing spondylitis blood was a TCR beta motif (eight highly homologous variants).

TCRdb reanalysed the 5' RACE reads using MiXCR and keeps one entry per CDR3 protein. The table has around 130,000 distinct CDR3 sequences, around 7% seen once; the top ten hold 12%. V was pared by 6 bases and J by 5 bases, with 13 bases of the junction left unmatched. In germline, CDR1 is MDHEN, CDR2 SYDVKM. The CDR3 spans 15 residues. This clonotype was seen many times. Its antigen remains unknown. The V gene is TRBV28, the J gene TRBJ2-7; 7 bases align to TRBD1. Sequencing was done on a sample of blood, either unsorted or a sorted T cell fraction (not recorded which). The TCR sequence derives from a male donor with ankylosing spondylitis or in good health (not recorded which). Here the CDR3 reads CASSTPDRVGHEQYF. In DNA form, the CDR3 reads TGTGCCAGCAGCACCCCCGACAGGGTAGGCCACGAGCAGTACTTC.